The 11 T cell receptor beta chains below come from one sample, sequenced in a study of early T cells in non-severe SARS-CoV-2 infection. TCRdb used MiXCR to reprocess the 5' RACE reads, holding one entry per CDR3 protein. The sample includes tens of thousands of distinct CDR3 sequences, 5% to 5.5% of them seen just once. Material for sequencing was whole blood. The receptors come from an adult who was a healthcare worker with PCR-confirmed SARS-CoV-2 infection or an uninfected control (not recorded which).

This clonotype was picked up many times. V is TRBV28 and J is TRBJ2-5; TRBD2 agrees at 7 bases. Trimming at V came to 6 bases and at J to 1 base, leaving 14 bases not matched to a gene. The length of the CDR3 is 17 residues. Germline CDR1 reads MDHEN; CDR2 reads SYDVKM. CDR3 sequence reads: CASSPGRLAGFQETQYF. Written as DNA, the CDR3 is TGTGCCAGCAGCCCCGGGAGGTTAGCGGGCTTCCAAGAGACCCAGTACTTC. Drawing the rest from reference TRBV28 and TRBJ2-5, the complete variable domain is DVKVTQSSRYLVKRTGEKVFLECVQDMDHENMFWYRQDPGLGLRLIYFSYDVKMKEKGDIPEGYSVSREKKERFSLILESASTNQTSMYLCASSPGRLAGFQETQYFGPGTRLLVL.

This clonotype was seen ten or more times. The chain combines TRBV12-3 or TRBV12-4 with TRBJ1-1, with D possibly TRBD1 on 5 matching bases. Trimming cost V 6 bases and J 4 bases, with 12 bases left between them. The CDR3 runs to 13 residues. The CDR3 nucleotides read TGTGCCAGCAGCCAAAGGGGAGGCACTGAAGCTTTCTTT. Protein sequence: CASSQRGGTEAFF.

This clonotype was counted ten times or more. The V and J genes are TRBV5-5 and TRBJ2-1, with 11 nucleotides matching TRBD2. The CDR3 has 20 residues. Germline lookup yields CDR1 SGHKS and CDR2 YYEKEE (reference sequence). V shed 4 bases and J 0 bases; nucleotides not matched to a gene: 15. As DNA, the CDR3 is TGTGCCAGCAGCCTGGGACTAGCGGCAACTCCTCTCAGCTCCTACAATGAGCAGTTCTTC. This encodes CASSLGLAATPLSSYNEQFF.

This clonotype was recorded many times. The rearrangement uses TRBV11-2 and TRBJ1-1; D may be TRBD1 (5 bases). The CDR3 is made up of 13 amino acids. V dropped 1 base and J dropped 6 bases, with 9 bases sitting between them. Germline assignment: CDR1 SGHAT and CDR2 FQNNGV. CDR3 region: CASSLARGAEAFF. CDR3 nucleotide sequence: TGTGCCAGCAGCTTAGCGCGGGGGGCTGAAGCTTTCTTT.

This clonotype was detected only a few times. The chain links TRBV2 to TRBJ2-1; maybe TRBD1 (6 bases). With 7 bases removed from V and 3 bases from J, the gap between germline ends came to 10 bases. Germline V gene data show CDR1 as SNHLY and CDR2 as FYNNEI. The CDR3 covers 13 residues. This CDR3 reads CASNGQFYNEQFF. CDR3 nucleotide sequence: TGTGCCAGCAATGGACAGTTCTACAATGAGCAGTTCTTC.

This clonotype has a handful of counts. This sequence joins TRBV12-3 or TRBV12-4 and TRBJ1-2; D might be TRBD1 (5 bases). Trimming left V 3 bases short and J 1 base short, with 9 bases between. CDR3 length equals 14 residues. CDR3 in amino acids: CASSFRGVNYGYTF. In DNA, the CDR3 is TGTGCCAGCAGTTTTCGGGGCGTTAACTATGGCTACACCTTC.

This clonotype has a handful of counts. In DNA form, the CDR3 reads TGTGCCACCAGTTTCGGCAGCGGGAACACCGGGGAGCTGTTTTTT. As protein: CATSFGSGNTGELFF. The chain employs TRBV24-1 and TRBJ2-2, with D possibly TRBD2 on 5 matching bases. The CDR3 is 15 amino acids. Trimming removed 6 bases from V and 1 base from J, with 11 bases in between. Germline-derived CDR1 and CDR2 are KGHDR and SFDVKD.

This clonotype was counted many times. V gene TRBV7-9 combines with J gene TRBJ2-1; D unresolved. The CDR3 has 15 amino acids. Germline V gene sequence: CDR1 SEHNR, CDR2 FQNEAQ (reference sequence). V was pared by 5 bases and J by 5 bases, with 16 bases between. CDR3 nucleotide sequence: TGTGCCAGCAGCCCCCAGGATACAAACGACAATGAGCAGTTCTTC. Its translation is CASSPQDTNDNEQFF.

This clonotype was seen at least ten times. V gene TRBV24-1 combines with J gene TRBJ2-5, with 10 bases fitting TRBD1. The CDR3 covers 16 residues. J lost 5 bases, V lost 3 bases, and 8 bases had no gene match. Looked up from germline, CDR1 is KGHDR and CDR2 is SFDVKD. DNA for the CDR3: TGTGCCACCAGTGATCCCGGGACAGGGGTGGTGGAGACCCAGTACTTC. Protein product: CATSDPGTGVVETQYF.

In this sample, this clonotype turned up a few times. The chain recombines TRBV5-4 with TRBJ1-2; 8 nucleotides agree with TRBD1. With V trimmed by 3 bases and J by 3 bases, 10 bases remained unmatched. The CDR3 is made up of 16 amino acids. Germline values: CDR1 SGHNT, CDR2 YYREEE (reference sequence). The CDR3 DNA is TGTGCCAGCAGCTCTGGAGGGCAGGGGGCATACTATGGCTACACCTTC. It yields the protein CASSSGGQGAYYGYTF.

This clonotype has ten or more counts. The rearrangement uses TRBV5-1 and TRBJ2-1, with a possible D match to TRBD2 (6 bases). CDR1 and CDR2 from the germline V gene are SGHRS and YFSETQ. V was cut by 0 bases and J by 7 bases, with 14 bases left in between. The CDR3 totals 15 residues. The DNA for the CDR3 is TGCGCCAGCAGCTTGGTTAGGGGACTCGAGAATGAGCAGTTCTTC. Translation: CASSLVRGLENEQFF.